This T cell receptor beta chain was obtained from a study of T-cell reconstitution after alpha-beta-depleted transplantation in children. This clonotype was seen ten or more times. Its target is unknown. Germline values: CDR1 LGHNA, CDR2 YNFKEQ. V was trimmed by 0 bases and J by 0 bases, leaving 11 bases between them. This CDR3 contains 17 residues. Study findings and constraints: After one year, T-cell counts and TCRbeta diversity mostly came from new T cells. Expanded clones from the graft, numbering several hundred, reportedly supplied alpha-beta T cells about two months after transplant.

It was with unique molecular identifiers that the TCRbeta library was prepared. In TCRdb, the PCR reads were re-called with MiXCR into one record per CDR3 protein. The profile shows around 270,000 distinct CDR3 sequences, nearly 8% of them singletons. Sequencing used peripheral blood, obtained 360 days after TCRalphabeta/CD19-depleted stem cell transplant. This clonotype was obtained from a female patient under 10 years old who had a stem cell transplant for Fanconi anemia, so the T cells may come from the graft donor. The chain employs TRBV4-2 and TRBJ2-2, with D tentatively TRBD1 or TRBD2 (5 bases each). CDR3 residues: CASSQDWGGPNTGELFF. The CDR3 DNA is TGTGCCAGCAGCCAAGATTGGGGCGGGCCGAACACCGGGGAGCTGTTTTTT.